This is a list of T cell receptor beta chains from one sample in a study of graft-versus-host responses after intestinal transplantation. The assay was immunoSEQ multiplex PCR, and TCRdb's table has in-frame clones only and misses some. The table records approximately 13,000 clones, approximately 93% of them present only once. The input for sequencing was PBMCs, taken about 1,000 days after intestinal transplantation. The receptor set was obtained from a human patient who received an intestinal transplant, so some T cells may come from the graft donor. CDR3s include the opening cysteine and the closing phenylalanine or tryptophan. The D gene is left open where the match is weak. Only part of the rows carry a size: once, few, many, or a class if the clone is expanded.

J gene	V gene	clone size	D gene	CDR3 DNA	CDR3 protein
TRBJ2-7	TRBV4-1	once	.	TGCGCCAGCAGCCAAGGGGTCCGGGATAGCGACGAGCAGTACTTC	CASSQGVRDSDEQYF
TRBJ2-1	TRBV27	.	.	TGTGCCAGCAGCCTACGGGGGAGCTCCTACAATGAGCAGTTCTTC	CASSLRGSSYNEQFF
TRBJ2-5	TRBV19	.	.	TGTGCCAGTAGTATGATGGTTGTAGGGATAGAGACCCAGTACTTC	CASSMMVVGIETQYF
TRBJ1-1	TRBV5-1	.	.	TGCGCCAGCAGCTCAGGGGTAGACACTGAAGCTTTCTTT	CASSSGVDTEAFF
TRBJ2-7	TRBV6-6	.	TRBD1	TGTGCCAGCAGTTACCGGGACAGGGGATCCTACGAGCAGTACTTC	CASSYRDRGSYEQYF
TRBJ1-6	TRBV7-2	.	TRBD1	TGTGCCAGCAGCCCACGACAGGGCCGTAATTCACCCCTCCACTTT	CASSPRQGRNSPLHF
TRBJ1-4	TRBV4-1	.	.	TGCGCCAGCAGCCAAGATCTTGGTGCGTCAGGGCCTAATAATGAAAAACTGTTTTTT	CASSQDLGASGPNNEKLFF
TRBJ1-6	TRBV4-1	.	.	TGCGCCAGCAGCCAAGTTGGGAGAGATTCACCCCTCCACTTT	CASSQVGRDSPLHF
TRBJ1-2	TRBV7-1	.	.	TGTGCCAGCAGCTTGCAAGGCGGCTACACCTTC	CASSLQGGYTF
TRBJ1-5	TRBV18	.	.	TGTGCCAGCTCCGCAGGGGCGTGGAATCAGCCCCAGCATTTT	CASSAGAWNQPQHF
TRBJ2-5	TRBV11-3	.	.	TGTGCCAGCAGCCGGAGTCCAGAAGAGACCCAGTACTTC	CASSRSPEETQYF
TRBJ2-6	TRBV5-1	.	.	TGCGCCAGCTGTGTCGGGGCTGGGGCCAACGTCCTGACTTTC	CASCVGAGANVLTF
TRBJ1-1	TRBV6-5	.	.	TGTGCCAGCCGAAGGGGGGGGACTGAAGCTTTCTTT	CASRRGGTEAFF
TRBJ2-4	TRBV6-1	.	.	TGTGCCAGCGGCCCATTCGGGGGAAGTTCCTTC	CASGPFGGSSF
TRBJ2-7	TRBV14	.	.	TGTGCCAGCAGCCAGAGACAGTTCGAGCAGTACTTC	CASSQRQFEQYF
TRBJ1-2	TRBV10-2	.	.	TGCGCCAGCAGTGATGCCTTTAACTATGGCTACACCTTC	CASSDAFNYGYTF
TRBJ1-1	TRBV4-1	.	.	TGCGCCAGCAGCCAAGACAGGAACACTGAAGCTTTCTTT	CASSQDRNTEAFF
TRBJ1-3	TRBV5-1	.	.	TGCGCCAGCAGCTTGAGGTCCTCCTCTGGAAACACCATATATTTT	CASSLRSSSGNTIYF
TRBJ1-5	TRBV5-8	.	.	TGTGCCAGCAGCTCGACCCCAGGGGGCAATCAGCCCCAGCATTTT	CASSSTPGGNQPQHF
TRBJ2-7	TRBV12-5	.	TRBD1	TGTGCTAGTGGTTTAGGGGACAGGGACTACGAGCAGTACTTC	CASGLGDRDYEQYF
TRBJ1-2	TRBV5-6	few	.	TGTGCCAGCAGCGGCGATAGAATTCCCTATGGCTACACCTTC	CASSGDRIPYGYTF
TRBJ1-2	TRBV27	.	.	TGTGCCAGCAGTTTATCTCCCGCTAACTATGGCTACACCTTC	CASSLSPANYGYTF
TRBJ2-1	TRBV11-2	once	TRBD1	TGTGCCAGCAGCTTCGAGGGGACAGGGGGTAGGAATGAGCAGTTCTTC	CASSFEGTGGRNEQFF
TRBJ1-1	TRBV13	few	TRBD1	TGTGCCAGCAGCATCCGGGACAGGGGGCTCGGTGAAGCTTTCTTT	CASSIRDRGLGEAFF
TRBJ1-3	TRBV19	.	.	TGTGCCAGTAGTCCGGACGGGAGTGGAAACACCATATATTTT	CASSPDGSGNTIYF
TRBJ1-6	TRBV7-9	once	.	TGTGCCAGCAGCCTAGAACACGGTGCGTGGACCCTCCACTTT	CASSLEHGAWTLHF
TRBJ1-1	TRBV6-4	.	.	TGCGCCAGCAGTGACGGGGGGCCGAGCACTGAAGCTTTCTTT	CASSDGGPSTEAFF
TRBJ1-5	TRBV5-5	.	.	TGTGCCAGCAGCGCCTACCCCGGGCAGGGTACCCAGCCCCAGCATTTT	CASSAYPGQGTQPQHF
TRBJ1-1	TRBV16	.	.	TGTGCCAGCAGCCCCCAAAGGGGGAACACTGAAGCTTTCTTT	CASSPQRGNTEAFF
TRBJ2-7	TRBV2	.	TRBD2	TGTGCCAGCACGGTAGCGGGGGGGCCGTGGGAGCAGTACTTC	CASTVAGGPWEQYF
TRBJ2-1	TRBV27	.	.	TGTGCCAGCAGCTCTACAGGGAATGAGCAGTTCTTC	CASSSTGNEQFF
TRBJ2-7	TRBV27	few	.	TGTGCCAGCAGTTTGCACCTCTCCTACGAGCAGTACTTC	CASSLHLSYEQYF
TRBJ2-1	TRBV7-3	.	TRBD1	TGTGCCAGCAGCTTAAAAGGACAGGGCAGCCCCTACAATGAGCAGTTCTTC	CASSLKGQGSPYNEQFF
TRBJ2-7	TRBV2	.	.	TGTGCCAGCAGTGATGGTAACAGTCCGCACGAGCAGTACTTC	CASSDGNSPHEQYF
TRBJ2-7	TRBV5-1	once	.	TGCGCCAGCAGCTTGGGGGGCGGGGAACGGGAGCAGTACTTC	CASSLGGGEREQYF
TRBJ1-1	TRBV11-2	.	.	TGTGCCAGCAGCCCTCTCGTGGGGGCTGGGACTGAAGCTTTCTTT	CASSPLVGAGTEAFF
TRBJ2-7	TRBV9	.	.	TGTGCCAGCAGCCCCCAGGACAGCCTCTACGAGCAGTACTTC	CASSPQDSLYEQYF
TRBJ1-2	TRBV10-1	.	TRBD1	TGCGCCAGCAGTCCGGGCCGGGGACAGATTTTCTATGGCTACACCTTC	CASSPGRGQIFYGYTF
TRBJ1-2	TRBV12-5	.	TRBD1	TGTGCTAGTGGTCCCGGACAGGGGGAGGGCTACACCTTC	CASGPGQGEGYTF
TRBJ1-5	TRBV4-1	few	.	TGCGCCAGCAGCCAAGCACAGGGATATCAGCCCCAGCATTTT	CASSQAQGYQPQHF
TRBJ1-4	TRBV11-1	.	.	TGTGCCAGCAGCCCGACAGAAAATGAAAAACTGTTTTTT	CASSPTENEKLFF
TRBJ2-2	TRBV6-4	.	.	TGTGCCAGCAGTGAAGCGAACACCGGGGAGCTGTTTTTT	CASSEANTGELFF
TRBJ1-2	TRBV19	.	TRBD1	TGTGCCAGTAGTCCGGGACAGAGGGGCTACACCTTC	CASSPGQRGYTF
TRBJ2-3	TRBV7-9	.	TRBD1	TGTGCCAGCAGCTCACAGGGGGTGGGCACAGATACGCAGTATTTT	CASSSQGVGTDTQYF
TRBJ2-3	TRBV7-9	.	.	TGTGCCAGCAGCCCGGACCCAACAGATACGCAGTATTTT	CASSPDPTDTQYF
TRBJ2-7	TRBV6-5	.	TRBD1	TGTGCCAGCAGTTACGGGACAGGGCCGTGGGGCGAGCAGTACTTC	CASSYGTGPWGEQYF
TRBJ1-2	TRBV27	.	.	TGTGCCAGCAGTTCTCCCATGAGGGGACATGGCTACACCTTC	CASSSPMRGHGYTF
TRBJ1-3	TRBV16	.	.	TGTGCCAGCAGCCGACGGCGACTCTCTGGAAACACCATATATTTT	CASSRRRLSGNTIYF
TRBJ1-1	TRBV5-1	.	.	TGCGCCAGCAGCTTGCAGAGTCCAAACACTGAAGCTTTCTTT	CASSLQSPNTEAFF